A single sample gave rise to the 7 T cell receptor beta chains below, sequenced in a study of T cell responses to AZD1222 COVID-19 vaccine. Sequencing used immunoSEQ multiplex PCR; TCRdb keeps in-frame clones, though not all of them. The sample gives about 150,000 clones, about 87% of which show up once; 3% to 3.5% is in the top ten. This material consisted of peripheral blood, taken on day 0 of AZD1222 vaccination. These receptors were obtained from an adult in good health.

The chain has TRBV4-2 and TRBJ1-6, with D perhaps matching TRBD1 (6 bases). The CDR3 totals 20 residues. CDR1 and CDR2 (germline): LGHNA, YNFKEQ. V was cut by 0 bases and J by 5 bases, with 23 bases left in between. CDR3 sequence reads: CASSQDILQGIGRDNSPLHF. Here the CDR3 DNA reads TGTGCCAGCAGCCAAGATATTTTACAGGGTATTGGGAGAGATAATTCACCCCTCCACTTT.

The chain has TRBV6-2 or TRBV6-3 and TRBJ1-6; the D gene is possibly TRBD1 (5 bases). The CDR3 consists of 13 residues. Germline CDR1 and CDR2: MNHEY and SVGEGT. V was shortened by 4 bases and J by 11 bases, with 12 bases between the two germline ends. CDR3 in DNA: TGTGCCAGCAGTTTAGACAGCAATGCACCCCTCCACTTT. Translation gives CASSLDSNAPLHF.

The chain uses TRBV25-1 and TRBJ2-2, with D uncertain. V was pared by 6 bases and J by 4 bases, with 6 bases between. In germline, CDR1 is MGHDK, CDR2 SYGVNS. The CDR3 is 12 residues long. The CDR3 sequence is CASRGGTGELFF. Here the CDR3 DNA reads TGTGCCAGCAGAGGCGGCACCGGGGAGCTGTTTTTT.

The rearrangement uses TRBV7-2 and TRBJ1-2; 8 bases are shared with TRBD1. This CDR3 has 14 amino acids. In germline, CDR1 is SGHTA, CDR2 FQGNSA. Trimming at V came to 5 bases and at J to 4 bases, leaving 6 bases not matched to a gene. This chain's CDR3 is CASSVGQVSYGYTF. The CDR3 coding sequence is TGTGCCAGCAGCGTGGGACAGGTCTCCTATGGCTACACCTTC.

The chain joins TRBV20-1 to TRBJ2-7; no clear D. The CDR3 has 10 amino acids. The V end lost 6 bases, the J end lost 9 bases, and 12 bases lay between the germline ends. Germline CDR1 and CDR2: DFQATT and SNEGSKA (reference sequence). The CDR3 loop reads CSAAVSGQYF. CDR3 sequence (DNA): TGCAGTGCCGCTGTCTCGGGGCAGTACTTC.

The chain employs TRBV7-9 and TRBJ2-7; D uncertain. V was cut by 5 bases and J by 0 bases, with 8 bases left in between. The CDR3 is made up of 13 amino acids. CDR1 is SEHNR and CDR2 is FQNEAQ in the germline V gene (reference sequence). CDR3 protein: CASSLENSYEQYF. In DNA form, the CDR3 reads TGTGCCAGCAGCCTAGAAAACTCCTACGAGCAGTACTTC.

In the case of this clone: Other nucleotide sequences from this sample produce the same CDR3. This chain joins TRBV7-2 and TRBJ1-5, with 9 positions matching TRBD1. In germline, CDR1 is SGHTA, CDR2 FQGNSA. J lost 2 bases, V lost 5 bases, and 7 bases had no gene match. The CDR3 covers 16 residues. The CDR3 bases are TGTGCCAGCAGCCCAGGACAGGGGCGGGGCAATCAGCCCCAGCATTTT. It yields the protein CASSPGQGRGNQPQHF.